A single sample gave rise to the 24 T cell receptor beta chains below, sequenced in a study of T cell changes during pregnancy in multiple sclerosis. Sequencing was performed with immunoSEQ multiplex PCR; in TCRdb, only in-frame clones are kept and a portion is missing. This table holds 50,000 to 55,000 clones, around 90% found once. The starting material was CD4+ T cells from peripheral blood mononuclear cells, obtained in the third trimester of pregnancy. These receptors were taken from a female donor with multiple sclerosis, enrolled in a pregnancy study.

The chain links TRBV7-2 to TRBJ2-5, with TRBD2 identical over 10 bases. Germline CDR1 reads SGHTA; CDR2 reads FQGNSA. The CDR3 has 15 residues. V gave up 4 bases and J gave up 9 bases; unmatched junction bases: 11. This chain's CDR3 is CASSSTGTSEMAQYF. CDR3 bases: TGTGCCAGCAGCTCCACCGGGACTAGCGAGATGGCCCAGTACTTC.

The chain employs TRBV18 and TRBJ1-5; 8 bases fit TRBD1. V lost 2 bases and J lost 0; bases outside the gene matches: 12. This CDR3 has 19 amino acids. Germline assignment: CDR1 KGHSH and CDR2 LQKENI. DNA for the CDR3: TGTGCCAGCTCACCAACCCTACCAGGACAGGGCTATAGCAATCAGCCCCAGCATTTT. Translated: CASSPTLPGQGYSNQPQHF.

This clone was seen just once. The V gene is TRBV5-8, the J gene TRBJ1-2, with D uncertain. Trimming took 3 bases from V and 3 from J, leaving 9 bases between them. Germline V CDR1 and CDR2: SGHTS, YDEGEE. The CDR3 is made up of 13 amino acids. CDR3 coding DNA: TGTGCCAGCAGCTCGGTCGTCGACTATGGCTACACCTTC. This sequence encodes CASSSVVDYGYTF.

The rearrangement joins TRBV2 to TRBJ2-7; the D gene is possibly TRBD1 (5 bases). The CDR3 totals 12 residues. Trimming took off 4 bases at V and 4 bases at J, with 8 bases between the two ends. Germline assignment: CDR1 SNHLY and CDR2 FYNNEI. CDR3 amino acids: CASSGTGYEQYF. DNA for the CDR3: TGTGCCAGCAGTGGAACAGGATACGAGCAGTACTTC.

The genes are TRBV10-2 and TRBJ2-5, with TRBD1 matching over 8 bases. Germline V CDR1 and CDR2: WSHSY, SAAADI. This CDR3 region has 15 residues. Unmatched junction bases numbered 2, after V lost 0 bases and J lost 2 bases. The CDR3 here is CASSESRDRQETQYF. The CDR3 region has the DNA TGCGCCAGCAGTGAGTCGCGGGACAGGCAAGAGACCCAGTACTTC.

CDR3 in DNA: TGTGCCAGCAGCCCGATCCCCTCTACTCCTGCAGATACGCAGTATTTT. Translated: CASSPIPSTPADTQYF. The rearrangement joins TRBV7-9 to TRBJ2-3; D is unclear. CDR1 and CDR2 (germline): SEHNR, FQNEAQ (reference sequence). This CDR3 has 16 amino acids. V dropped 5 bases and J dropped 4 bases, with 19 bases sitting between them.

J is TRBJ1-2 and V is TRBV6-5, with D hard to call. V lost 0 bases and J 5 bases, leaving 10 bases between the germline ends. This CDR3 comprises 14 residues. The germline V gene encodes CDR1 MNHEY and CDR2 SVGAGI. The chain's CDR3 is CASSYSTTGYGYTF. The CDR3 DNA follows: TGTGCCAGCAGTTACTCGACCACGGGGTATGGCTACACCTTC.

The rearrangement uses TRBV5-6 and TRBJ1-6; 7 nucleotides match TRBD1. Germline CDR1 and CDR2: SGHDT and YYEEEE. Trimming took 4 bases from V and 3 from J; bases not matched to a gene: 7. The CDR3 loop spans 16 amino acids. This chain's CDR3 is CASSPGGDSYNSPLHF. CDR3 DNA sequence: TGTGCCAGCAGCCCTGGTGGGGACAGCTATAATTCACCCCTCCACTTT.

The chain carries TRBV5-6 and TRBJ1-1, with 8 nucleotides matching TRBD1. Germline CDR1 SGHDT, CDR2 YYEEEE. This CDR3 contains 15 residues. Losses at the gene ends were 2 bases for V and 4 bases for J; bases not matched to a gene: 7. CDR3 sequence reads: CASSLEWTGLTEAFF. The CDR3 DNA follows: TGTGCCAGCAGCTTAGAATGGACAGGGCTCACTGAAGCTTTCTTT.

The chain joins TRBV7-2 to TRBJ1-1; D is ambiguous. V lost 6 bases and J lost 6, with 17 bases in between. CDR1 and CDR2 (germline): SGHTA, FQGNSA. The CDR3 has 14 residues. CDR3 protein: CASSRDGIGPEAFF. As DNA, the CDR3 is TGTGCCAGCAGTCGGGATGGAATCGGACCTGAAGCTTTCTTT.

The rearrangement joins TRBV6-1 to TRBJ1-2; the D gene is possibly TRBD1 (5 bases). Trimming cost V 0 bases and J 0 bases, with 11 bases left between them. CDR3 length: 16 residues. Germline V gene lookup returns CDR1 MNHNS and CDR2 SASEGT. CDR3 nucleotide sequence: TGTGCCAGCAGTGAAGCGCGGCAGACAGCTAACTATGGCTACACCTTC. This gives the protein CASSEARQTANYGYTF.

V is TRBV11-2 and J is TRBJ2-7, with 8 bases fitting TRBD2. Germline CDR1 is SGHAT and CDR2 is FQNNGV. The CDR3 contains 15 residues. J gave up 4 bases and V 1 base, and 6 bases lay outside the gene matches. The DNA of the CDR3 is TGTGCCAGCAGCTTAGGCGGGGGGCCGGGTTACGAGCAGTACTTC. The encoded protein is CASSLGGGPGYEQYF.

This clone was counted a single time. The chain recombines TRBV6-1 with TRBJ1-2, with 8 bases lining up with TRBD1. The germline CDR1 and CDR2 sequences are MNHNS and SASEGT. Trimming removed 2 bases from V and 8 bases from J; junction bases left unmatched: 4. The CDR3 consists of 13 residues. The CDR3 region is CASSERDRFGYTF. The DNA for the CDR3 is TGTGCCAGCAGTGAAAGGGACAGGTTCGGCTACACCTTC.

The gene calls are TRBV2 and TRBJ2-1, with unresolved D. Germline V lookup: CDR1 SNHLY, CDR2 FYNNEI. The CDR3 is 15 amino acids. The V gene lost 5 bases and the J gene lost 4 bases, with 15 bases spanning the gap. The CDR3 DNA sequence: TGTGCCAGCAGTTCCTCCGTGCTAGAATACAATGAGCAGTTCTTC. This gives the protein CASSSSVLEYNEQFF. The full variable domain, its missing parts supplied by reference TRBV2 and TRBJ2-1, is EPEVTQTPSHQVTQMGQEVILRCVPISNHLYFYWYRQILGQKVEFLVSFYNNEISEKSEIFDDQFSVERPDGSNFTLKIRSTKLEDSAMYFCASSSSVLEYNEQFFGPGTRLTVL.

CDR3 in amino acids: CASSLASGVGNSPLHF. CDR3 nucleotide sequence: TGCGCCAGCAGCTTGGCCTCAGGGGTAGGTAATTCACCCCTCCACTTT. The genes are TRBV5-1 and TRBJ1-6; TRBD1 is a possible D gene (6 bases). Germline V CDR1 and CDR2: SGHRS, YFSETQ. The CDR3 extends over 16 amino acids. V lost 0 bases to trimming and J lost 6 bases, with 13 bases between them.

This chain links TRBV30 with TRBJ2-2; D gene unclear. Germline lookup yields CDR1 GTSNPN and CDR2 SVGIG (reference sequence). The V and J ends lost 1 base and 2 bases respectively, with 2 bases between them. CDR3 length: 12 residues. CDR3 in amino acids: CAWSANTGELFF. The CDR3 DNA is TGTGCCTGGAGTGCAAACACCGGGGAGCTGTTTTTT.

The CDR3 sequence: CASTQAGGGGQETQYF. CDR3 coding DNA: TGTGCCAGTACCCAGGCTGGCGGGGGGGGCCAAGAGACCCAGTACTTC. The chain joins TRBV19 to TRBJ2-5; the match to TRBD2 covers 9 bases. From germline, CDR1 is LNHDA and CDR2 SQIVND (reference sequence). The CDR3 loop spans 16 amino acids. V gave up 7 bases and J gave up 1 base; unmatched junction bases: 10.

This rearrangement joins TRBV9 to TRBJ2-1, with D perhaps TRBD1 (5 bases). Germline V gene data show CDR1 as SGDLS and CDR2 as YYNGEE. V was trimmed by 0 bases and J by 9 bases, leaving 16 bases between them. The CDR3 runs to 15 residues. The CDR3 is CASSVVEGVGFEQFF. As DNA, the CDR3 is TGTGCCAGCAGCGTAGTAGAAGGGGTCGGTTTTGAGCAGTTCTTC.

This CDR3 is CASSVENRVRYGYTF. Here the CDR3 DNA reads TGTGCCAGCAGCGTAGAAAACAGGGTGCGTTATGGCTACACCTTC. The chain carries TRBV9 and TRBJ1-2; possibly TRBD1 for D (6 bases). The V end was cut by 0 bases, the J end by 5 bases, with 14 bases between. This CDR3 contains 15 residues. Germline CDR1 SGDLS, CDR2 YYNGEE.

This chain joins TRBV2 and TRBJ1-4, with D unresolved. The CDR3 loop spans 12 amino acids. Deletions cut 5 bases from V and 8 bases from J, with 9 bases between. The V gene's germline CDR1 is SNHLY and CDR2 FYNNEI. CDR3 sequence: CASSIVNEKLFF. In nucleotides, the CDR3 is TGTGCCAGCAGTATAGTGAACGAAAAACTGTTTTTT.

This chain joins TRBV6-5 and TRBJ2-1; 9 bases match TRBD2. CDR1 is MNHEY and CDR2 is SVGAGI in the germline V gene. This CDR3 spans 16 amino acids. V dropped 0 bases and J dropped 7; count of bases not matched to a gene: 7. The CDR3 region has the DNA TGTGCCAGCAGTTACTCAGCTAGCGGGGCCCCTAATGAGCAGTTCTTC. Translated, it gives CASSYSASGAPNEQFF.

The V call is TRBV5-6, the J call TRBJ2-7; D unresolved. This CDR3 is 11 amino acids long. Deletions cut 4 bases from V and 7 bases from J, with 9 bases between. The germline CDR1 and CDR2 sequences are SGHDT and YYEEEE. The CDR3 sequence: CASSQRREQYF. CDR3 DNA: TGTGCCAGCAGCCAACGGAGAGAGCAGTACTTC.

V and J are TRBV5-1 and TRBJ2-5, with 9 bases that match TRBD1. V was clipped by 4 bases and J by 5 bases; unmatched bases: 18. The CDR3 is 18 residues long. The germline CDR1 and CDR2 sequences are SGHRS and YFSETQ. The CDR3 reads CASSLSGGTGPISETQYF. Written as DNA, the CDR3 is TGCGCCAGCAGCCTATCAGGGGGGACAGGGCCGATTTCCGAGACCCAGTACTTC.

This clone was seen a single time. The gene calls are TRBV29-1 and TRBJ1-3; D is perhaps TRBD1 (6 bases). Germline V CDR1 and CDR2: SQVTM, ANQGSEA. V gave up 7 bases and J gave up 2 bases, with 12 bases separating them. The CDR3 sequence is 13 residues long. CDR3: CSARTDPGNTIYF. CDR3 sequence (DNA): TGCAGCGCTCGGACAGACCCTGGAAACACCATATATTTT.